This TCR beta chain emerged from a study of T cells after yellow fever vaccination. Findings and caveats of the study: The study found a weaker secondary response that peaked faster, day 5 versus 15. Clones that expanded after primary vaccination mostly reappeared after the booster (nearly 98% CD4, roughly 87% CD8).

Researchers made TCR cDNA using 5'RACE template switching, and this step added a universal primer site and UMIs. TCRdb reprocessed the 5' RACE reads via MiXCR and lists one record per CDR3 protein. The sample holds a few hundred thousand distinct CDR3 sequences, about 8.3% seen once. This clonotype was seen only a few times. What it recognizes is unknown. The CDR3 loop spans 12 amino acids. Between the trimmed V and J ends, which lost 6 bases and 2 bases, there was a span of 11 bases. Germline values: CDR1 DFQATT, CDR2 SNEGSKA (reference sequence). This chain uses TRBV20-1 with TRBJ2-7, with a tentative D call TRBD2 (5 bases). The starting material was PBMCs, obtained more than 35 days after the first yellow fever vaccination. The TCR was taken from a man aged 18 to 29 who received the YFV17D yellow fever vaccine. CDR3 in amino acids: CSAQRRTYEQYV. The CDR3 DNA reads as TGCAGTGCACAACGGAGGACCTACGAGCAGTACGTC.